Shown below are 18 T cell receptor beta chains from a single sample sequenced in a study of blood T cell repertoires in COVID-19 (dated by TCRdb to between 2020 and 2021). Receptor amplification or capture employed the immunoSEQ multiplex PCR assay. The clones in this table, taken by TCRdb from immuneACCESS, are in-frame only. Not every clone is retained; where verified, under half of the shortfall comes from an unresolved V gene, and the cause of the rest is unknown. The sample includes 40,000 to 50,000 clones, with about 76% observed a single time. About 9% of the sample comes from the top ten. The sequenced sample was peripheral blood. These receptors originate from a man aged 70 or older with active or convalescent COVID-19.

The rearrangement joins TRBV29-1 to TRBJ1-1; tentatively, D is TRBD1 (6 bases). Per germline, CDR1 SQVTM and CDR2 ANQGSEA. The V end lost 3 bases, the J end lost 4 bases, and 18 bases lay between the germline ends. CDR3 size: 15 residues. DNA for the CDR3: TGCAGCGTTGATAAGACGGGGGGCAGGGGCACTGAAGCTTTCTTT. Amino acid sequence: CSVDKTGGRGTEAFF.

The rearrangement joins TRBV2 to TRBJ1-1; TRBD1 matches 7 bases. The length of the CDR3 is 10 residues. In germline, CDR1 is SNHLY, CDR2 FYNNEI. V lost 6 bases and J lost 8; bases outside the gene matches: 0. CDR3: CASRDREAFF. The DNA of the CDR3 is TGTGCCAGCAGGGACAGGGAAGCTTTCTTT.

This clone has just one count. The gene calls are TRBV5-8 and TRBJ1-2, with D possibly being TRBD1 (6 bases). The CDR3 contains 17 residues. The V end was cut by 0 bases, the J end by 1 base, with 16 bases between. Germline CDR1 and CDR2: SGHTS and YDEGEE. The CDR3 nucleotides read TGTGCCAGCAGCTTGGGGGGGCAATGGCCGTTTAACTATGGCTACACCTTC. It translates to CASSLGGQWPFNYGYTF.

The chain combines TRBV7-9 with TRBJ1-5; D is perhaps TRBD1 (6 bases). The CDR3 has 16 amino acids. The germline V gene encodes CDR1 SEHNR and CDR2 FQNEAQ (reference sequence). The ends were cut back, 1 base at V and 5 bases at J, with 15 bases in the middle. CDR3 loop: CASSLGAGDKYQPQHF. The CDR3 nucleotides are TGTGCCAGCAGCTTAGGGGCTGGGGACAAATATCAGCCCCAGCATTTT.

The CDR3 DNA follows: TGTGCCAGCAGACAGGGGTCCGGGGAGCTGTTTTTT. It yields the protein CASRQGSGELFF. The V and J genes are TRBV28 and TRBJ2-2; 7 bases line up with TRBD1. Trimming at V came to 6 bases and at J to 6 bases, leaving 1 base not matched to a gene. The length of the CDR3 is 12 residues. Germline V CDR1 and CDR2: MDHEN, SYDVKM.

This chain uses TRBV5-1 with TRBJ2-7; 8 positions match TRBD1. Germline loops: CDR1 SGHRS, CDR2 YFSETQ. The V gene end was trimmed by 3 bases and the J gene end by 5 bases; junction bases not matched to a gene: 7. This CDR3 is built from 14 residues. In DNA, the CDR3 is TGCGCCAGCAGCTACGGACAGGGAGTCAACGAGCAGTACTTC. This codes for CASSYGQGVNEQYF. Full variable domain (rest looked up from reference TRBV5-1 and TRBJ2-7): KAGVTQTPRYLIKTRGQQVTLSCSPISGHRSVSWYQQTPGQGLQFLFEYFSETQRNKGNFPGRFSGRQFSNSRSEMNVSTLELGDSALYLCASSYGQGVNEQYFGPGTRLTVT.

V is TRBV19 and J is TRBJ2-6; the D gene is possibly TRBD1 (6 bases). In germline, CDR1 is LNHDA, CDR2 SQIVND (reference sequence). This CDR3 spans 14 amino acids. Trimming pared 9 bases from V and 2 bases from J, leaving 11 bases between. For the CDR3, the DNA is TGTGCCAGCCTACAGGGAGCTGGGGCCAACGTCCTGACTTTC. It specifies CASLQGAGANVLTF.

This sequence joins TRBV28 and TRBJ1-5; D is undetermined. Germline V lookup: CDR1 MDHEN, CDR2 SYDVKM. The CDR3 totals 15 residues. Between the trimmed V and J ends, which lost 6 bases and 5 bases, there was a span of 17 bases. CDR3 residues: CASRGKTTPHQPQHF. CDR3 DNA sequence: TGTGCCAGCAGGGGTAAAACGACTCCTCATCAGCCCCAGCATTTT.

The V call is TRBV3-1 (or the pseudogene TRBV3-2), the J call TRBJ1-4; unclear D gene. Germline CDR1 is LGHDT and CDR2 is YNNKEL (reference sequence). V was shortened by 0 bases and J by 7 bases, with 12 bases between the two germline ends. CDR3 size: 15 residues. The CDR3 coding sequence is TGTGCCAGCAGCCAAGAGTCGAAAGTCGGTGAAAAACTGTTTTTT. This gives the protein CASSQESKVGEKLFF.

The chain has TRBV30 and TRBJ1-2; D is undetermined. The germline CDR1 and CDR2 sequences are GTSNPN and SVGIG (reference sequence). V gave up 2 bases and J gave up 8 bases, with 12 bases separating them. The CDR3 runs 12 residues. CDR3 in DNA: TGTGCCTGGAGTACTACCGAGGGCGGCTACACCTTC. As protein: CAWSTTEGGYTF.

As DNA, the CDR3 is TGTGCCAGCTCACGCGGGTCGGACAATGAGCAGTTCTTC. Amino acid sequence: CASSRGSDNEQFF. The chain carries TRBV18 and TRBJ2-1; D might be TRBD2 (5 bases). The CDR3 runs 13 residues. V was trimmed by 4 bases and J by 5 bases, leaving 9 bases between them. Germline V lookup: CDR1 KGHSH, CDR2 LQKENI.

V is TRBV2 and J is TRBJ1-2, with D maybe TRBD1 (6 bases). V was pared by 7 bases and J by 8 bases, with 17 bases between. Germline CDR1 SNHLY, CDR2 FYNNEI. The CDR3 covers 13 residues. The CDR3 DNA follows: TGTGCCAGCACGTTAGAGGACAGAATCGGCTACACCTTC. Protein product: CASTLEDRIGYTF.

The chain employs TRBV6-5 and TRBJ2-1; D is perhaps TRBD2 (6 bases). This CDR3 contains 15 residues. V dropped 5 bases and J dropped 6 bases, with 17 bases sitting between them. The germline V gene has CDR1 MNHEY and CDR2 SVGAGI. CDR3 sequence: CASSHTPGGTNEQFF. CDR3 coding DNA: TGTGCCAGCAGTCATACACCCGGGGGAACCAATGAGCAGTTCTTC.

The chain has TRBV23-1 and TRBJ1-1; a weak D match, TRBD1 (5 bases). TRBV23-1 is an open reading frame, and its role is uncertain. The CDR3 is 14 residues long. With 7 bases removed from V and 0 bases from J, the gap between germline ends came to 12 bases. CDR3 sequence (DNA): TGCGCCAGCAACCAAGGGGATTTGAACACTGAAGCTTTCTTT. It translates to CASNQGDLNTEAFF.

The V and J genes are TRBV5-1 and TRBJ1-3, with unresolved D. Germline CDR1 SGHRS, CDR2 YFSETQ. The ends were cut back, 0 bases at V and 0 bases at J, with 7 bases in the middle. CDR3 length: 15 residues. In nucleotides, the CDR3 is TGCGCCAGCAGCTTGGGCGGCTACTCTGGAAACACCATATATTTT. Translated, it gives CASSLGGYSGNTIYF.

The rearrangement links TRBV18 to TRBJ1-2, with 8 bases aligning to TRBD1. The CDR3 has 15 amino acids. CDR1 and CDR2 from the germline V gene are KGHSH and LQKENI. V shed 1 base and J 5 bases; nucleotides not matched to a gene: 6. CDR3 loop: CASSPRTGLGYGYTF. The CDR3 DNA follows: TGTGCCAGCTCACCACGGACAGGGTTAGGGTATGGCTACACCTTC.

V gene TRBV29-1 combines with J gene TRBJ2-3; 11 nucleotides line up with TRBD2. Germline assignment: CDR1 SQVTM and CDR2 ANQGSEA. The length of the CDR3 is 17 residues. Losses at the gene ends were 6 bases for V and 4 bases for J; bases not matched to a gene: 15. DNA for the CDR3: TGCAGCGTCCCCTCCCATAGCGGGGGGGCTGCGGCAGATACGCAGTATTTT. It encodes CSVPSHSGGAAADTQYF.

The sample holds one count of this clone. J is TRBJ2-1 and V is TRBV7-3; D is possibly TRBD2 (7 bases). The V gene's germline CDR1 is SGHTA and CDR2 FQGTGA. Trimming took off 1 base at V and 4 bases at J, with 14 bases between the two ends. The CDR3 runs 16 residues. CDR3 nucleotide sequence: TGTGCCAGCAGCTTAAGTTCCGGGGGGCCATACAATGAGCAGTTCTTC. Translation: CASSLSSGGPYNEQFF.